One sample yielded the 9 T cell receptor beta chains listed below, sequenced in a study of CXCR3-negative and CXCR3-positive naive CD8 T cells. Study-level findings and limits: The study found more hydrophobic TRB CDR3s in CXCR3-positive naive cells than in CXCR3-negative naive cells.

Through 5' RACE with UMI labels, the TRB cDNA libraries were prepared. After re-calling the 5' RACE reads, TCRdb lists one entry per CDR3 protein, DNA absent. This sample's clone table lists about 86,000 distinct CDR3 sequences. Which antigens these TCRs recognize remains unknown. The material sequenced was naive CXCR3+ CD8+ T cells from blood. Documented subset: CD45RO-CCR7+CD27+CD95- naive CD8+ T cells expressing CXCR3 (TNR3+). Every receptor here comes from a human donor in good health. Some clones in this sample may be carry-over from other donors' samples.

The chain recombines TRBV6-5 with TRBJ1-5; absent DNA, TCRdb's TRBD1 call cannot be checked. This CDR3 region has 17 residues. The germline CDR1 and CDR2 sequences are MNHEY and SVGAGI. CDR3 loop: CASSYSATTGMEEPQHF.

The chain has TRBV29-1 and TRBJ2-3; TCRdb selects TRBD2, and the lack of DNA leaves this call unchecked. CDR3 length: 13 residues. From germline, CDR1 is SQVTM and CDR2 ANQGSEA. This CDR3 is CSVGGGELNTQYF.

The chain joins TRBV14 to TRBJ2-5; TCRdb calls TRBD2, which cannot be checked without DNA. This CDR3 has 17 residues. In germline, CDR1 is SGHDN, CDR2 FVKESK. Here the CDR3 reads CASSQVRRDGPIETQYF.

The chain employs TRBV5-6 and TRBJ2-5; with no DNA, the TCRdb D assignment of TRBD1 cannot be verified. The germline gives CDR1 SGHDT, CDR2 YYEEEE. This CDR3 has 17 residues. The CDR3 loop is CASSLGPDRGRDETQYF.

The V gene is TRBV4-2, the J gene TRBJ2-1. This CDR3 has 15 amino acids. The germline CDR1 and CDR2 sequences are LGHNA and YNFKEQ. The CDR3: CASSQTGSSDNEQFF.

The genes are TRBV21-1 and TRBJ2-3; TCRdb's D gene call, TRBD1, goes unchecked for lack of DNA. TRBV21-1 is tagged as a pseudogene. This CDR3 comprises 14 residues. CDR3 in amino acids: CASSKLQGSFAQYF.

The genes are TRBV5-1 and TRBJ2-7. Germline CDR1 is SGHRS and CDR2 is YFSETQ. CDR3 length: 14 amino acids. The CDR3 loop reads CASSLSDFAYEQYF.

This chain links TRBV11-2 with TRBJ2-2; TCRdb's D call, TRBD1, is unchecked because there is no DNA. Per germline, CDR1 SGHAT and CDR2 FQNNGV. The CDR3 is 14 residues long. The CDR3 sequence is CASTDQGTTGELFF.

The chain combines TRBV7-9 with TRBJ2-1; lacking DNA, the TRBD1 call made by TCRdb goes unchecked. CDR1 SEHNR and CDR2 FQNEAQ come from the germline V gene (reference sequence). The CDR3 contains 14 residues. The CDR3 protein is CASSLPTGYNEQFF.